This T cell receptor beta chain derives from a study of glioma-infiltrating T cells. General study findings and limits: Above-expected tissue-blood divergence occurred in all gliomas, most in low-grade ones. Tissue and blood shared very few CDR3 sequences.

Amplification of TCR alpha and beta CDR3 regions from RNA used iRepertoire nested multiplex PCR. Tissue mRNA or PBMC total RNA, roughly 100-400 ng, went into one-step reverse transcription and amplification. In TCRdb, the multiplex PCR reads were re-called with MiXCR into one record per CDR3 protein. This sample has 84,000 or so distinct CDR3 sequences, with roughly 23% found just once. This clonotype was seen only a few times. What it binds is unknown. The CDR3 sequence is 13 residues long. The germline V and J ends were trimmed by 4 bases and 6 bases, with 15 bases remaining between them. Germline V gene lookup returns CDR1 SQVTM and CDR2 ANQGSEA.

The chain is built from TRBV29-1 and TRBJ1-2; weak D call: TRBD1 (6 bases). The receptor comes from a human donor with low-grade glioma or glioblastoma, undergoing nonglioma brain surgery, or in good health (not recorded which). What was sequenced was glioma tissue, nonneoplastic brain tissue, or PBMCs (not recorded which). The DNA for the CDR3 is TGCAGCGTTGGTAGTCCAGGGGTGCATGGCTACACCTTC. Its protein is CSVGSPGVHGYTF.